This T cell receptor beta chain comes out of a study of shared clonotypes between healthy human individuals. Profiling relied on immunoSEQ multiplex PCR, and the TCRdb table lists in-frame clones only, not all of them. The sample lists 800,000 to 950,000 clones; 90% to 97% were seen once. CD8 cells classed as naive were CD45RO-negative and positively selected for CCR7, excluding terminally differentiated effector memory CD45RA+ cells. This CDR3 is built from 11 residues. Germline V gene data show CDR1 as GTSNPN and CDR2 as SVGIG (reference sequence). Trimming stripped 7 bases from V and 4 bases from J, with 8 bases between.

The TCR comes from a man aged 25 to 40 in good health. The chain couples TRBV30 to TRBJ2-1; D gene uncertain. What was sequenced was naive CD8+ T cells sorted from blood. The CDR3 DNA reads as TGTGCCTCTCTAAAATACAATGAGCAGTTCTTC. Translated: CASLKYNEQFF. Using reference TRBV30 and TRBJ2-1 for the parts outside the CDR3, the full variable domain is SQTIHQWPATLVQPVGSPLSLECTVEGTSNPNLYWYRQAAGRGLQLLFYSVGIGQISSEVPQNLSASRPQDRQFILSSKKLLLSDSGFYLCASLKYNEQFFGPGTRLTVL.